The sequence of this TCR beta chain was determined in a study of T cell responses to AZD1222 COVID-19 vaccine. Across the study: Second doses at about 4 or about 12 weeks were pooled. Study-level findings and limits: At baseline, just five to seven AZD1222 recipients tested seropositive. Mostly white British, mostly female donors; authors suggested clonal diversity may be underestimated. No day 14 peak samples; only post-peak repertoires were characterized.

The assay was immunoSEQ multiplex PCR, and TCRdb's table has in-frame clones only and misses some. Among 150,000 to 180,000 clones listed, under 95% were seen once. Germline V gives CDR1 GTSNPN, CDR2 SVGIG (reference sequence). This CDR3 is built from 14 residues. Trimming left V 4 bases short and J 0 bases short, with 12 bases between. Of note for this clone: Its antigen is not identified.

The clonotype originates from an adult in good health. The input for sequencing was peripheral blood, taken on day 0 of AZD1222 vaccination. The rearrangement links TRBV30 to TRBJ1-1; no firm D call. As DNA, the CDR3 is TGTGCCTGGAAAAATCTAGGATTGAACACTGAAGCTTTCTTT. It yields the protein CAWKNLGLNTEAFF.